Sequencing of this T cell receptor (beta chain) was carried out in a study of identical twins. This clonotype has just a few counts. Its target is not known. With template switching, a universal primer site was added, and the cDNA carried unique molecular identifiers. TCRdb ran MiXCR on the 5' RACE reads and lists one entry per CDR3 protein. The sample has 400,000 or so distinct CDR3 sequences; roughly 9% are singletons. Only healthy Caucasians were included as donors. The length of the CDR3 is 13 residues. Germline values: CDR1 MNHEY, CDR2 SVGAGI. Trimming shortened V by 5 bases and J by 4 bases, and 8 bases separated the two germline ends. Broader study findings: Conclusions were based on cross-sectional statistical analysis, without following the same donors. Less excess twin sharing appeared in beta out-of-frame sequences.

The sample consisted of naive T cells sorted from blood. This sequence originates from a woman aged 45-65 years in good health. The gene calls are TRBV6-5 and TRBJ2-2; D is uncertain. CDR3 sequence: CASSGKVTGELFF. CDR3 nucleotide sequence: TGTGCCAGCAGTGGCAAGGTCACCGGGGAGCTGTTTTTT.